What follows are 17 T cell receptor beta chains derived from one specimen sequenced in a study of shared clonotypes between healthy human individuals. Libraries were prepared by immunoSEQ multiplex PCR; TCRdb keeps only in-frame clonotypes and omits some of them. The sample carries 1,100,000 or so clones, around three quarters recorded once. The sequenced sample consisted of memory CD4+ T cells from PBMCs. Subset meaning: CD45RA-negative fraction. The receptors derive from a man younger than 35 in good health. Some clones in this sample may be carry-over from other donors' samples.

In this sample, this clone turned up a few times. V is TRBV28 and J is TRBJ2-5; 10 bases map to TRBD1. The CDR3 covers 13 residues. Germline CDR1 reads MDHEN; CDR2 reads SYDVKM. J was trimmed by 5 bases and V by 6 bases; bases with no gene match: 3. The DNA for the CDR3 is TGTGCCAGCAGAAAGGGACAGGGGGAGACCCAGTACTTC. It yields the protein CASRKGQGETQYF.

This clone has just one count. The chain is built from TRBV7-9 and TRBJ1-2, with D unclear. V was shortened by 5 bases and J by 2 bases, with 6 bases between the two germline ends. Germline V lookup: CDR1 SEHNR, CDR2 FQNEAQ (reference sequence). This CDR3 is built from 12 residues. The CDR3 bases are TGTGCCAGCAGCCACGTCAACTATGGCTACACCTTC. Translated, it gives CASSHVNYGYTF.

In nucleotides, the CDR3 is TGTGCCAGCAGCCCCGGGAGAGCGGGAGCGGACACCGGGGAGCTGTTTTTT. Encoded protein: CASSPGRAGADTGELFF. The chain joins TRBV7-8 to TRBJ2-2, with 8 bases fitting TRBD2. Trimming removed 5 bases from V and 3 bases from J; junction bases left unmatched: 11. CDR3 length: 17 residues. Germline V lookup: CDR1 SGHVS, CDR2 FQNEAQ. Together with reference TRBV7-8 and TRBJ2-2, the CDR3 gives the full variable domain: GAGVSQSPRYKVAKRGQDVALRCDPISGHVSLFWYQQALGQGPEFLTYFQNEAQLDKSGLPSDRFFAERPEGSVSTLKIQRTQQEDSAVYLCASSPGRAGADTGELFFGEGSRLTVL.

This clone has a handful of counts. The rearrangement links TRBV28 to TRBJ2-5; the match to TRBD1 covers 9 bases. Matching the DNA end better, TRBJ2-7 makes the J call doubtful. The CDR3 runs 16 residues. CDR1 is MDHEN, CDR2 SYDVKM, per germline. The CDR3 spells CASSPQLGQGKYEQYF. DNA of the CDR3: TGTGCCAGCAGTCCTCAACTAGGACAGGGGAAGTACGAGCAGTACTTC.

The CDR3 sequence is CASSFGAGVEELFF. Written as DNA, the CDR3 is TGCGCCAGCAGCTTCGGGGCAGGGGTGGAGGAGCTGTTTTTT. The genes are TRBV5-1 and TRBJ2-2; TRBD1 might be the D (6 bases). The CDR3 loop spans 14 amino acids. Deletions cut 2 bases from V and 10 bases from J, with 15 bases between. Germline CDR1 reads SGHRS; CDR2 reads YFSETQ.

The chain links TRBV11-2 to TRBJ1-2; D is undetermined. Trimming pared 1 base from V and 4 bases from J, leaving 10 bases between. The CDR3 is 14 amino acids. CDR1 and CDR2 from the germline V gene are SGHAT and FQNNGV. The CDR3 loop is CASSLGSRIYGYTF. DNA of the CDR3: TGTGCCAGCAGCTTAGGCAGCAGAATCTATGGCTACACCTTC.

The gene calls are TRBV2 and TRBJ2-7; TRBD2 is a possible D gene (5 bases). Germline V gene data show CDR1 as SNHLY and CDR2 as FYNNEI. Between the trimmed V and J ends, which lost 3 bases and 3 bases, there was a span of 12 bases. The CDR3 is 14 amino acids. Written as DNA, the CDR3 is TGTGCCAGCAGTGAGGGGAGTCATGGCTACGAGCAGTACTTC. Protein: CASSEGSHGYEQYF.

This clone was observed a handful of times. At one end the junction does not follow the germline gene, possibly because of a read error. This chain connects TRBV2 to TRBJ2-1, with D perhaps matching TRBD1 (6 bases). The CDR3 runs to 12 residues. CDR1 is SNHLY and CDR2 is FYNNEI in the germline V gene. In DNA form, the CDR3 reads TGTGCCAGCAGTGAAGAAGAGGGGGTTCGTCTCTTC. This translates into CASSEEEGVRLF.

V gene TRBV30 combines with J gene TRBJ2-5, with D unresolved. The tail of the sequence fits TRBJ2-7 better, so the J call may be wrong. Germline V gene sequence: CDR1 GTSNPN, CDR2 SVGIG (reference sequence). The CDR3 contains 13 residues. CDR3 protein: CAWNGNQPDEQYF. The CDR3 region has the DNA TGTGCCTGGAACGGCAACCAACCGGACGAGCAGTACTTC.

This chain joins TRBV28 and TRBJ1-1; no clear D gene. The CDR3 is made up of 16 amino acids. V was pared by 8 bases and J by 0 bases, with 19 bases between. CDR1 and CDR2 (germline): MDHEN, SYDVKM. The CDR3 protein is CASGERSRSMNTEAFF. CDR3 nucleotides: TGTGCCAGCGGTGAAAGGTCCCGTAGCATGAACACTGAAGCTTTCTTT.

Turning to this clone: The sample holds other DNA sequences that translate to the same CDR3. V usage is TRBV6-1 and J usage is TRBJ2-5; D call uncertain. Germline CDR1 reads MNHNS; CDR2 reads SASEGT. This CDR3 region has 13 residues. Trimming removed 1 base at V and 5 bases at J, with 8 bases between. The CDR3 DNA follows: TGTGCCAGCAGTGAAGGTGGGGTGGAGACCCAGTACTTC. Protein: CASSEGGVETQYF.

The chain links TRBV6-1 to TRBJ2-5, with a tentative D call TRBD1 (6 bases). CDR3 length: 14 residues. Trimming took 5 bases from V and 7 from J, leaving 17 bases between them. CDR1 MNHNS and CDR2 SASEGT come from the germline V gene. CDR3: CASSPTHRAGTQYF. The CDR3 nucleotides read TGTGCCAGCAGTCCAACCCACAGGGCTGGGACCCAGTACTTC.

The J gene is TRBJ2-7, the V gene TRBV7-6; a weak D match, TRBD2 (5 bases). The germline gives CDR1 SGHVS, CDR2 FNYEAQ. Trimming stripped 5 bases from V and 7 bases from J, with 18 bases between. This CDR3 spans 14 amino acids. The CDR3 sequence is CASSPAERAREQYF. DNA of the CDR3: TGTGCCAGCAGCCCCGCGGAGAGGGCGAGGGAGCAGTACTTC.

The chain is built from TRBV7-2 and TRBJ2-4; 7 bases align to TRBD1. The CDR3 runs to 15 residues. Germline V lookup: CDR1 SGHTA, CDR2 FQGNSA. The V segment lost 4 bases and the J segment 0 bases; nucleotides outside the gene matches: 3. The CDR3 sequence is CASSSTGLAKNIQYF. The CDR3 DNA reads as TGTGCCAGCAGCTCGACAGGGTTAGCCAAAAACATTCAGTACTTC.

This clone was seen only a few times. The chain links TRBV19 to TRBJ2-2; D is unclear. V was shortened by 3 bases and J by 0 bases, with 11 bases between the two germline ends. Germline values: CDR1 LNHDA, CDR2 SQIVND (reference sequence). This CDR3 comprises 16 residues. The CDR3 sequence is CASSIRTATNTGELFF. In nucleotides, the CDR3 is TGTGCCAGTAGTATCAGGACGGCAACGAACACCGGGGAGCTGTTTTTT. The full variable domain, its missing parts supplied by reference TRBV19 and TRBJ2-2, is DGGITQSPKYLFRKEGQNVTLSCEQNLNHDAMYWYRQDPGQGLRLIYYSQIVNDFQKGDIAEGYSVSREKKESFPLTVTSAQKNPTAFYLCASSIRTATNTGELFFGEGSRLTVL.

The rearrangement links TRBV2 to TRBJ1-4; 7 nucleotides align to TRBD1. Trimming cost V 6 bases and J 8 bases; bases outside gene matches: 6. CDR1 is SNHLY and CDR2 is FYNNEI in the germline V gene. The length of the CDR3 is 13 residues. CDR3 sequence: CASRGQSEEKLFF. CDR3 sequence (DNA): TGTGCCAGCAGGGGACAGTCGGAGGAAAAACTGTTTTTT.

This sequence joins TRBV21-1 and TRBJ1-4; the table's D call, TRBD1, has no DNA check behind it. TRBV21-1 is a listed pseudogene. The CDR3 contains 14 residues. CDR3 region: CASSKAQGSEKLFF. CDR3 nucleotide sequence: TGTGCCAGCAGCAAGGCCCAGGGTTCGGAAAAACTGTTTTTT.